These 18 T cell receptor beta chains came from one sample sequenced in a study of post-analysis software for immune sequencing data. Study conclusions and caveats: TRBV5-6, TRBV5-1 and TRBV20-1 were among roughly five TRBV segments more frequent in patients than controls.

cDNA libraries for TCR beta contained unique molecular identifiers. One entry per CDR3 protein results from TCRdb running MiXCR on the PCR reads. The data hold roughly 800,000 distinct CDR3 sequences, with approximately 53% observed a single time. For these TCRs, the target antigens are not known. Sequenced material: blood. These receptors were collected from a girl aged 5 to 17 with multiple sclerosis.

The chain combines TRBV5-1 with TRBJ2-7, with 15 nucleotides matching TRBD2. The CDR3 is 19 residues long. Unmatched junction bases numbered 13, after V lost 4 bases and J lost 2 bases. Germline lookup yields CDR1 SGHRS and CDR2 YFSETQ. CDR3 residues: CASSPASGLAGGKTYEQYF. In DNA, the CDR3 is TGCGCCAGCAGCCCCGCGAGTGGACTAGCGGGGGGGAAGACCTACGAGCAGTACTTC.

V usage is TRBV28 and J usage is TRBJ2-7, with a possible D match to TRBD1 (6 bases). The CDR3 extends over 13 amino acids. V lost 7 bases to trimming and J lost 0 bases, with 10 bases between them. Germline values: CDR1 MDHEN, CDR2 SYDVKM. The CDR3, as DNA: TGTGCCAGCACCGGACAGTCCTCCTACGAGCAGTACTTC. Its protein product is CASTGQSSYEQYF. The variable domain in full, with the rest retrieved from reference TRBV28 and TRBJ2-7, is DVKVTQSSRYLVKRTGEKVFLECVQDMDHENMFWYRQDPGLGLRLIYFSYDVKMKEKGDIPEGYSVSREKKERFSLILESASTNQTSMYLCASTGQSSYEQYFGPGTRLTVT.

The sample holds a few counts of this clonotype. The chain couples TRBV5-1 to TRBJ1-2, with 7 nucleotides matching TRBD1. Germline CDR1 reads SGHRS; CDR2 reads YFSETQ. The CDR3 runs to 13 residues. V shed 1 base and J 4 bases; nucleotides not matched to a gene: 1. The CDR3 region has the DNA TGCGCCAGCAGCTTGAACAGGGGCTATGGCTACACCTTC. Translating it yields CASSLNRGYGYTF.

V gene TRBV7-9 combines with J gene TRBJ2-1; perhaps TRBD2 as D (7 bases). CDR3 size: 17 residues. Trimming pared 5 bases from V and 2 bases from J, leaving 19 bases between. Germline CDR1 SEHNR, CDR2 FQNEAQ (reference sequence). In DNA form, the CDR3 reads TGTGCCAGCAGCCCTAGGGGGGGGAATCGCCCCTACAATGAGCAGTTCTTC. This gives the protein CASSPRGGNRPYNEQFF.

The chain couples TRBV25-1 to TRBJ2-5; D remains unclear. TRBJ2-7 explains the end of the DNA better; the J call may be wrong. The CDR3 covers 13 residues. Germline assignment: CDR1 MGHDK and CDR2 SYGVNS. CDR3 nucleotide sequence: TGTGCCAGCGGCGCGGCAGGCTTCTACGAGCAGTACTTC. This codes for CASGAAGFYEQYF.

With regard to this clonotype: Given the absence of the conserved phenylalanine or tryptophan at the CDR3 end, a read error is likely. V and J are TRBV5-1 and TRBJ2-1, with 11 bases that match TRBD2. The CDR3 extends over 16 amino acids. The germline gives CDR1 SGHRS, CDR2 YFSETQ. The ends lost 5 bases at V and 10 bases at J; junction bases unmatched: 14. The CDR3 DNA is TGCGCCAGCAGTTACAGTCCGACTAGCGGGGTACGAGAGCAGTTCGTC. This sequence encodes CASSYSPTSGVREQFV.

This clonotype has just a few counts. J is TRBJ2-3 and V is TRBV7-6; the match to TRBD2 covers 10 bases. The V segment lost 0 bases and the J segment 2 bases; nucleotides outside the gene matches: 11. Germline CDR1 and CDR2: SGHVS and FNYEAQ. The CDR3 spans 19 residues. The CDR3 loop is CASSLAVSASGGNTDTQYF. In DNA, the CDR3 is TGTGCCAGCAGCTTAGCAGTCTCGGCTAGCGGGGGAAACACAGATACGCAGTATTTT.

The DNA of the CDR3 is TGTGCCATCCGAGTGGACAGATCTTATGGCTACACCTTC. Translation gives CAIRVDRSYGYTF. The chain recombines TRBV10-3 with TRBJ1-2, with D perhaps TRBD1 (6 bases). Germline V gene data show CDR1 as ENHRY and CDR2 as SYGVKD. The CDR3 extends over 13 amino acids. V dropped 8 bases and J dropped 5 bases, with 15 bases sitting between them.

The chain recombines TRBV5-1 with TRBJ2-3, with D unclear. V was clipped by 0 bases and J by 5 bases, with 10 bases between them. The CDR3 covers 14 residues. From germline, CDR1 is SGHRS and CDR2 YFSETQ. CDR3: CASSLEASGDTQYF. CDR3 nucleotide sequence: TGCGCCAGCAGCTTGGAAGCTTCAGGAGATACGCAGTATTTT.

Turning to this clonotype: The junction and the germline gene differ at one end; a read error may be behind it. The chain is built from TRBV9 and TRBJ2-1; 10 bases fit TRBD2. Germline assignment: CDR1 SGDLS and CDR2 YYNGEE. The CDR3 extends over 16 amino acids. DNA for the CDR3: TGCGCCAGCAGCGTAGCTCCAGTAGCGGGAGGAAATGAGCAGTTCTTC. Residues: CASSVAPVAGGNEQFF.

The chain recombines TRBV20-1 with TRBJ1-2, with 8 nucleotides matching TRBD1. The V and J ends lost 2 bases and 0 bases, in that order; junction bases with no gene match: 5. The CDR3 totals 15 residues. The germline CDR1 and CDR2 sequences are DFQATT and SNEGSKA (reference sequence). CDR3 sequence (DNA): TGCAGTGCTAGACAGGGGGCCCTAACTAACTATGGCTACACCTTC. It codes for CSARQGALTNYGYTF.

This clonotype was found a few times. The chain is built from TRBV2 and TRBJ2-5, with no clear D. The CDR3 is 12 amino acids. V lost 3 bases and J 1 base, leaving 3 bases between the germline ends. The V gene's germline CDR1 is SNHLY and CDR2 FYNNEI. CDR3 DNA sequence: TGTGCCAGCAGTGAGCCCCAAGAGACCCAGTACTTC. It encodes CASSEPQETQYF. The full variable domain, completed using reference TRBV2 and TRBJ2-5, is EPEVTQTPSHQVTQMGQEVILRCVPISNHLYFYWYRQILGQKVEFLVSFYNNEISEKSEIFDDQFSVERPDGSNFTLKIRSTKLEDSAMYFCASSEPQETQYFGPGTRLLVL.

The chain employs TRBV4-1 and TRBJ2-3; no reliable D call. The V gene lost 0 bases and the J gene lost 2 bases, with 18 bases spanning the gap. The CDR3 is 18 amino acids. CDR1 is MGHRA, CDR2 YSYEKL, per germline. This chain's CDR3 is CASSQDTVASPFTDTQYF. For the CDR3, the DNA is TGCGCCAGCAGCCAAGATACAGTCGCCTCACCGTTCACAGATACGCAGTATTTT.

This sequence joins TRBV6-6 and TRBJ2-3, with a tentative D call TRBD1 (6 bases). V was clipped by 4 bases and J by 2 bases, with 16 bases between them. Germline V gene lookup returns CDR1 MNHNY and CDR2 SVGAGI (reference sequence). The CDR3 contains 16 residues. In DNA form, the CDR3 reads TGTGCCAGCAGTTCCCAGGGACACATCCTCACAGATACGCAGTATTTT. Residues: CASSSQGHILTDTQYF.

The chain couples TRBV7-9 to TRBJ2-3, with 10 bases that match TRBD2. The CDR3 runs 14 residues. Germline CDR1 reads SEHNR; CDR2 reads FQNEAQ (reference sequence). V lost 4 bases to trimming and J lost 6 bases; unmatched junction nucleotides: 4. The CDR3 DNA is TGTGCCAGCAGCTCAGCGGGGGGGGCGGATACGCAGTATTTT. It specifies CASSSAGGADTQYF.

This sequence joins TRBV20-1 and TRBJ2-1; either TRBD1 or TRBD2 may supply D (5 bases each). The CDR3 has 13 residues. Per germline, CDR1 DFQATT and CDR2 SNEGSKA (reference sequence). V lost 1 base and J lost 5, with 9 bases in between. The CDR3 nucleotides read TGCAGTGCTAGAGGGGGACGGGACAATGAGCAGTTCTTC. It is translated as CSARGGRDNEQFF.

The V gene is TRBV14, the J gene TRBJ1-5; D is undetermined. The germline V gene has CDR1 SGHDN and CDR2 FVKESK. The ends were cut back, 1 base at V and 5 bases at J, with 12 bases in the middle. This CDR3 has 15 residues. The CDR3 nucleotides read TGTGCCAGCAGCCAAGGGGTAACGGAGGATCAGCCCCAGCATTTT. This encodes CASSQGVTEDQPQHF. The full variable domain, its missing parts supplied by reference TRBV14 and TRBJ1-5, is EAGVTQFPSHSVIEKGQTVTLRCDPISGHDNLYWYRRVMGKEIKFLLHFVKESKQDESGMPNNRFLAERTGGTYSTLKVQPAELEDSGVYFCASSQGVTEDQPQHFGDGTRLSIL.

The chain couples TRBV4-1 to TRBJ2-7, with TRBD2 identical over 7 bases. This CDR3 is 16 amino acids long. Trimming removed 0 bases from V and 3 bases from J; junction bases left unmatched: 8. Germline CDR1 reads MGHRA; CDR2 reads YSYEKL. CDR3: CASSQDWGGSVYEQYF. CDR3 in DNA: TGCGCCAGCAGCCAAGATTGGGGCGGGAGTGTCTACGAGCAGTACTTC.